The 5 T cell receptor beta chains presented below share a single source sample, sequenced in a study of cytomegalovirus exposure and HLA in healthy donors. Primers for the PCR totalled 60 Vbeta and 13 Jbeta. Generated by immunoSEQ multiplex PCR, the TCRdb table keeps only in-frame clones and is missing some. The repertoire consists of roughly 150,000 clones, with around a tenth occurring once and the leading ten covering less than 2%. The sequenced sample was PBMCs. These receptors came from a male donor in good health and CMV-seronegative.

The sample holds a few counts of this clone. V is TRBV9 and J is TRBJ2-7, with 8 bases aligning to TRBD2. The germline V gene encodes CDR1 SGDLS and CDR2 YYNGEE. V was clipped by 0 bases and J by 4 bases; unmatched bases: 6. The CDR3 contains 15 residues. The CDR3 is CASSVDTGGRYEQYF. CDR3 sequence (DNA): TGTGCCAGCAGCGTAGATACGGGAGGGAGGTACGAGCAGTACTTC.

CDR3 nucleotide sequence: TGTGCCAGCAGCTATGACAGGGAGAACACTGAAGCTTTCTTT. Protein product: CASSYDRENTEAFF. The rearrangement joins TRBV7-3 to TRBJ1-1; 7 nucleotides agree with TRBD1. The junction had 3 bases not matched to a gene; V was cut back by 4 bases and J by 1 base. The CDR3 totals 14 residues. CDR1 is SGHTA and CDR2 is FQGTGA in the germline V gene.

The table lists this clone with a few counts. The V call is TRBV5-6, the J call TRBJ1-2, with 12 bases lining up with TRBD1. After removal of 2 bases from V and 0 bases from J, the junction contained 2 bases not matched to a gene. The germline gives CDR1 SGHDT, CDR2 YYEEEE. There are 16 residues in the CDR3. The CDR3 DNA is TGTGCCAGCAGCTTCCGGGACAGGGGGCCTAACTATGGCTACACCTTC. Translation: CASSFRDRGPNYGYTF.

This clone has more than one count but fewer than ten. The chain carries TRBV7-9 and TRBJ1-1; D is unresolved. The CDR3 loop spans 13 amino acids. V was clipped by 0 bases and J by 1 base, with 3 bases between them. Germline lookup yields CDR1 SEHNR and CDR2 FQNEAQ (reference sequence). CDR3 DNA sequence: TGTGCCAGCAGCTTAGCCGGGAACACTGAAGCTTTCTTT. Protein: CASSLAGNTEAFF.

CDR3 amino acids: CASSGVTFGYTF. CDR3 nucleotides: TGTGCCAGCAGCGGAGTTACGTTCGGCTACACCTTC. The chain has TRBV6-4 and TRBJ1-2; D is uncertain. The CDR3 consists of 12 residues. Trimming left V 6 bases short and J 8 bases short, with 13 bases between. Germline V lookup: CDR1 MRHNA, CDR2 SNTAGT.